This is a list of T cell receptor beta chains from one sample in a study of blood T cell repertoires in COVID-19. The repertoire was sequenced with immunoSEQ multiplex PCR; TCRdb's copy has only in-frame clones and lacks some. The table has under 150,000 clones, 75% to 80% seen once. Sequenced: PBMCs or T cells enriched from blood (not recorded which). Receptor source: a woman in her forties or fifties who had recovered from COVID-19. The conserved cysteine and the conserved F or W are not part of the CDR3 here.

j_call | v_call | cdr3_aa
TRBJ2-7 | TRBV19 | ASSDVGGSYEQY
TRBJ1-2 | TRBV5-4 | ASSPPGQGNYGYT
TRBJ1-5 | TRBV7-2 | ASSLWENSNQPQH
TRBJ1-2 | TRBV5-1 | ASSLGQGAYGYT
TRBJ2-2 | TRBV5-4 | ASSPMTLGDTGELF
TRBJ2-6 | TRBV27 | ASSSRGWPFSGANVLT
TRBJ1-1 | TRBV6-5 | ASSPSRGNTEAF
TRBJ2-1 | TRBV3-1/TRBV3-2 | ASSPQGLAGNYNEQF
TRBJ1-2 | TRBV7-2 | ASSLELRGGTYGYT
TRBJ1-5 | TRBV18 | ASSQFSGVGGNQPQH
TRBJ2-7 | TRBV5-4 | ASRGGQGWAYEQY
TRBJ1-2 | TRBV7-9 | ASSLEGTGNGYT
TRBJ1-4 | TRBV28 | ASSFLSGTGGEKLF
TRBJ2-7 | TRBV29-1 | SVDGTGGYEQY
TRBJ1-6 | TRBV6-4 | ASKGEGAGSPLH
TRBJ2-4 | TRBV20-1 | SASSGLADLAKNIQY
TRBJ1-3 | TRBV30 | AWSAPGQGDVNTIY
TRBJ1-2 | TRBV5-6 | ASSLGTGGGYGYT
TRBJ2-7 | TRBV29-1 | SVGPPTGGSSYEQY
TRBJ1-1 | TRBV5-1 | ASSLERSDTEAF
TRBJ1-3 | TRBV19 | ASSPIGTLGNTIY
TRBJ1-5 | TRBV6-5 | ASCPRDRGEPQH
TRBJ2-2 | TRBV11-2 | ASSFRGLANGELF
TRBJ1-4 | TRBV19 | ASTTPGTTNEKLF
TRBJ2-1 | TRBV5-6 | ASSLTGGPSNEQF
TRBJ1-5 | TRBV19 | ASKGQQAASNQPQH
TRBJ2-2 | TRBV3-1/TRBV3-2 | ASSWAGGRNTGELF
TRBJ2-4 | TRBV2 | ASSGSVLKNIQY
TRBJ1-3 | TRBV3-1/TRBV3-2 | ASSQGLSPIY
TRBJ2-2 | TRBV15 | ATSSVFRSTGELF
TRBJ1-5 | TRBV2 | ASSEAWTTRGNQPQH
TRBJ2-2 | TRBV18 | ASSRPGATTGELF
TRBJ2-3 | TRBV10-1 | ASSESLAGITDTQY
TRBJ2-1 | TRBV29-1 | SVGRLASEGEQF
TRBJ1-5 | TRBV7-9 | ASSSQGVSQPQH
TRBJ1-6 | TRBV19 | ASSMKENSYNSPLH
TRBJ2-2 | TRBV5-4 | ASRLGLADTGELF
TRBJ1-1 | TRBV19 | ASSIDRDTEAF
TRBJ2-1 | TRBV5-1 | ASSSLAGGSYNEQF
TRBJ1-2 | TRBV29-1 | SVVGSTFYGYT
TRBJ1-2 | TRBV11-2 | ASSLAGSRGYT
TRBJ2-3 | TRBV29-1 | GASGSTDTQY
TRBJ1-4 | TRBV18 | ASSPGQGSNEKLF
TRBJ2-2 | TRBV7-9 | ARQGAPGELF
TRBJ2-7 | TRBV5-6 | ASSLGARMYEQY
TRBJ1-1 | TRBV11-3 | ASSSRTGTTEAF
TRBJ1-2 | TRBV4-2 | ASSQDGGGGYGYT
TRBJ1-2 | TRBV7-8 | ASSLAGEGYT